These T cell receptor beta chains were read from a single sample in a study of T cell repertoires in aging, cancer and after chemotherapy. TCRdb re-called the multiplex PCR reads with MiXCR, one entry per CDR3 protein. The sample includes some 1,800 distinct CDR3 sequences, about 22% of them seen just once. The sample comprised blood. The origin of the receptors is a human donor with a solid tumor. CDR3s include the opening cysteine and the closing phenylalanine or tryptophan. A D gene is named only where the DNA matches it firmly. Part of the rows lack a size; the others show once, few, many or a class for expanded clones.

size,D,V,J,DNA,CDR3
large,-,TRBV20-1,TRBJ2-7,TGCAGTGCTAGTTTGACAGCGCACGAGCAGTACTTC,CSASLTAHEQYF
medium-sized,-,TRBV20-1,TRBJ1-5,TGCAGTGCTAGAGATCGCAGCTCTAATCAGCCCCAGCATTTT,CSARDRSSNQPQHF
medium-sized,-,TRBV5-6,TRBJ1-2,TGTGCCAGCAGTTCTCGTCTAACAGGGATTGGCTACACCTTC,CASSSRLTGIGYTF
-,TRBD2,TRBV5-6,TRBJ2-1,TGTGCCAGCGCCGGGACTAGCGGGAGTGGCGAGCAGTTCTTC,CASAGTSGSGEQFF
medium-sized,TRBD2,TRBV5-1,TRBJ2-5,TGCGCCAGCAGCCCGACTAGCGGGCAAGAGACCCAGTACTTC,CASSPTSGQETQYF
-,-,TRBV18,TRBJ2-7,TGTGCCAGCTCACCTTCCTCCCGGCCGGCGACCTACGAGCAGTACTTC,CASSPSSRPATYEQYF
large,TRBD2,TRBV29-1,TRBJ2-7,TGCAGCGTTGGAAGCGGGAGAGGGTCCTACGAGCAGTACTTC,CSVGSGRGSYEQYF
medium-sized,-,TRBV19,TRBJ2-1,TGTGCCAGTAGTATAGCCAGAAATTACAATGAGCAGTTCTTC,CASSIARNYNEQFF
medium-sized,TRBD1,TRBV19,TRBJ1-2,TGTGCCAGTAGTATAGAAGGGCAGGGGGCCCGGAACTATGGCTACACCTTC,CASSIEGQGARNYGYTF
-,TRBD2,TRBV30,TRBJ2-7,TGTGCCTGGAGTCAACCTAGCGGGGTCTCCTACGAGCAGTACTTC,CAWSQPSGVSYEQYF
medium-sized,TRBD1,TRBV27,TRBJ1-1,TGTGCCAGCAGCAGGGGGAGAACTGAAGCTTTCTTT,CASSRGRTEAFF
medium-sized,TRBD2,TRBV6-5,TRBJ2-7,TGTGCCAGCAGTTACTCGGGCAGGACTAGCGGGAATTACGAGCAGTACTTC,CASSYSGRTSGNYEQYF
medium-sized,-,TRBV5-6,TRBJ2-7,TGTGCCAGCAGCCTCCAGCGCCTCTACGAGCAGTACTTC,CASSLQRLYEQYF
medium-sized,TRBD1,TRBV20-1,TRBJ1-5,TGCAGTGCTAGGAGGAGGGACAGCGGGTCGGTCAATCAGCCCCAGCATTTT,CSARRRDSGSVNQPQHF
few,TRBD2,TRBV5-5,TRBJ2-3,TGTGCCAGCAGCCCCGGACTAGCGGGTCCCACAGATACGCAGTATTTT,CASSPGLAGPTDTQYF
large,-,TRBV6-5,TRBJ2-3,TGTGCCAGCAGTCGCCGATCCGAAGGGACAGATACGCAGTATTTT,CASSRRSEGTDTQYF
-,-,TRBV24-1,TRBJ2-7,TGTGCCACCAGTGACAGGGACCTCTACGAGCAGTACTTC,CATSDRDLYEQYF
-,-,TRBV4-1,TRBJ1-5,TGCGCCAGCAGCCAAGGGTATGTGGGCAATCAGCCCCAGCATTTT,CASSQGYVGNQPQHF
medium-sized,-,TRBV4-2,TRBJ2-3,TGTGCCAGCAGCCAAATGTACGGAGGGGGCAGCACAGATACGCAGTATTTT,CASSQMYGGGSTDTQYF
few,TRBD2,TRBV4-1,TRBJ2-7,TGCGCCAGCAGCCTCATTGAGGGAGGGAGCGAGCAGTACTTC,CASSLIEGGSEQYF
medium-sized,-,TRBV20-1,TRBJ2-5,TGCAGTCAGACCAAGGGCCTCTCTGCGGAGACCCAGTACTTC,CSQTKGLSAETQYF
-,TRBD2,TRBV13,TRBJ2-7,TGTGCCAGCAGCTTTCGGACTAGCGGGAACTACGAGCAGTACTTC,CASSFRTSGNYEQYF
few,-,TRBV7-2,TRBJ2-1,TGTGCCAGCAACTTAAACAGGGATAATGAGCAGTTCTTC,CASNLNRDNEQFF
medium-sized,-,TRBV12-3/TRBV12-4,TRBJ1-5,TGTGCCAGCAGTTTAGGGTTCGAGGATCAGCCCCAGCATTTT,CASSLGFEDQPQHF
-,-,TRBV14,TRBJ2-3,TGTGCCAGCAGCCAAGAGCGGGGATCACTAGTTGTCACAGATACGCAGTATTTT,CASSQERGSLVVTDTQYF
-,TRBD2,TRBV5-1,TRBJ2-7,TGCGCCAGCAGCGCGGGGGGGACAGCCTACGAGCAGTACTTC,CASSAGGTAYEQYF
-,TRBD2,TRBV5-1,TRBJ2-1,TGCGCCAGCAGCCTAACCGGGACTAGCGGGGTCAATGAGCAGTTCTTC,CASSLTGTSGVNEQFF
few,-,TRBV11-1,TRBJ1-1,TGTGCCAGCAGCTTAGTCCAGGGGACCACTGAAGCTTTCTTT,CASSLVQGTTEAFF
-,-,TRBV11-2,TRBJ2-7,TGTGCCAGCAGCTTAGCTACCTACGAGCAGTACTTC,CASSLATYEQYF
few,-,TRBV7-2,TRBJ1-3,TGTGCCAGCAGTTTGGTCTCTACCTCTGGAAACACCATATATTTT,CASSLVSTSGNTIYF
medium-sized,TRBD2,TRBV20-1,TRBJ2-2,TGCAGTGCTCGAGCGGGAGGGACCGGGGAGCTGTTTTTT,CSARAGGTGELFF
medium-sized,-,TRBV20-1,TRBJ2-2,TGCAGTGCTAGAGACTGGAACAGGGTGGACACCGGGGAGCTGTTTTTT,CSARDWNRVDTGELFF
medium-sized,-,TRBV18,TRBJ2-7,TGTGCCAGCTCACCGTTTTTGGGGGATCGGTACGAGCAGTACTTC,CASSPFLGDRYEQYF
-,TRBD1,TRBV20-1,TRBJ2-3,TGCAGTGCTAGCATGTACAGGGGCTCTACAGATACGCAGTATTTT,CSASMYRGSTDTQYF
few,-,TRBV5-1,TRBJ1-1,TGCGCCAGCAGCGATGGCGACGGGAACACTGAAGCTTTCTTT,CASSDGDGNTEAFF
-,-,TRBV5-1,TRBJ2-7,TGCGCCAGCAGCATCCTTCCCGGGACTCCCTACGAGCAGTACTTC,CASSILPGTPYEQYF
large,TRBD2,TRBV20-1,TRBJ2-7,TGCAGTGCTACGGGGACTAGCGGGAGGGGCTACGAGCAGTACTTC,CSATGTSGRGYEQYF
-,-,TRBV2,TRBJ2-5,TGTGCCAAAACCCAAGCGGTCCAAGAGACCCAGTACTTC,CAKTQAVQETQYF
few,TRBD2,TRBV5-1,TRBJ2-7,TGCGCCAGCAGGGAAACTAGCGGAGCGACCTACGAGCAGTACTTC,CASRETSGATYEQYF
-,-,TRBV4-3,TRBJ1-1,TGCGCCAGCAGCCAAGAAAGTGAAATGAACACTGAAGCTTTCTTT,CASSQESEMNTEAFF
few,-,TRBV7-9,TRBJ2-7,TGTGCCAGCAGCTTCGACGGACTATACGAGCAGTACTTC,CASSFDGLYEQYF
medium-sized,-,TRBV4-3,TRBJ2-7,TGCGCCAGCAGCCAAGATGTGGGGGGCGCGTCCTACGAGCAGTACTTC,CASSQDVGGASYEQYF
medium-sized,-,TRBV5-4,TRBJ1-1,TGTGCCAGCAGCCGACAAGAGAACACTGAAGCTTTCTTT,CASSRQENTEAFF
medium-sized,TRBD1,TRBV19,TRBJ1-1,TGTGCCAGTAGTGTTGGACAGGGGGTGGTTGAAGCTTTCTTT,CASSVGQGVVEAFF
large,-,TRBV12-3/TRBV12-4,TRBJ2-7,TGTGCCAGCAGTCGAGGACAAACCTTCTCCTACGAGCAGTACTTC,CASSRGQTFSYEQYF
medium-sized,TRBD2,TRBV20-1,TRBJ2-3,TGCAGTGCTAGAGCCCTTGTGACTAGCGCTAGCACAGATACGCAGTATTTT,CSARALVTSASTDTQYF
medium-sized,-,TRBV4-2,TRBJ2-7,TGTGCCAGCAGCCAAGGGCGGGTGTTCTCCTACGAGCAGTACTTC,CASSQGRVFSYEQYF
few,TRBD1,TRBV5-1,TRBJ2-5,TGCGCCAGCAGCGAAAGGACAGGGGCGGGGGCCCAGTACTTC,CASSERTGAGAQYF
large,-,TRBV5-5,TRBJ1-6,TGTGCCAGCAGGGAAAGGCGGGGTAATTCACCCCTCCACTTT,CASRERRGNSPLHF
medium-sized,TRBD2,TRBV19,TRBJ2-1,TGTGCCAGTAGTATGACTAGCGGGTCCTACAATGAGCAGTTCTTC,CASSMTSGSYNEQFF
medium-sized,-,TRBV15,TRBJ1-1,TGTGCCACCAGGCGCTCAGGAATCAACACTGAAGCTTTCTTT,CATRRSGINTEAFF
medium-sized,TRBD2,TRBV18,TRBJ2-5,TGTGCCAGCTCACCAGGCTCGAGCGGGATTCAAGAGACCCAGTACTTC,CASSPGSSGIQETQYF